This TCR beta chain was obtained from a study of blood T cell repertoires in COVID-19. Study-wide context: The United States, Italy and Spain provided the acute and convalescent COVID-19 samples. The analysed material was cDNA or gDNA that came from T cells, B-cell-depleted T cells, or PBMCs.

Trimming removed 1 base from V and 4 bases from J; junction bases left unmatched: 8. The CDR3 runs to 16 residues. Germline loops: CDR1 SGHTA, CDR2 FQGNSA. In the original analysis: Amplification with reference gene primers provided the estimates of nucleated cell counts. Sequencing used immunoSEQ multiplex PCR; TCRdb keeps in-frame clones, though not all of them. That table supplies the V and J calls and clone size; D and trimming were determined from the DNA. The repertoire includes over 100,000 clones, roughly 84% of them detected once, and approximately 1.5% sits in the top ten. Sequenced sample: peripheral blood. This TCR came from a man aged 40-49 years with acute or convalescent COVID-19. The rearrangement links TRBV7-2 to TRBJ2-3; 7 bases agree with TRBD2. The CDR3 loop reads CASSLGGAGSADTQYF. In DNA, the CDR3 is TGTGCCAGCAGCTTAGGAGGAGCGGGAAGCGCAGATACGCAGTATTTT.